What follows are 7 T cell receptor beta chains derived from one specimen sequenced in a study of early T cells in non-severe SARS-CoV-2 infection. Each CDR3 protein is one row after TCRdb ran MiXCR on the 5' RACE reads. There are about 40,000 distinct CDR3 sequences in the sample; less than 6.5% occur only once, and more than 7.5% lies in the top ten. The source material was whole blood, sampled at baseline. All receptors come from an adult who was a healthcare worker with PCR-confirmed SARS-CoV-2 infection or an uninfected control (not recorded which).

V is TRBV27 and J is TRBJ2-1, with 7 bases identical to TRBD2. V was clipped by 8 bases and J by 3 bases; unmatched bases: 4. Germline V gene lookup returns CDR1 MNHEY and CDR2 SMNVEV (reference sequence). The CDR3 consists of 13 residues. For the CDR3, the DNA is TGTGCCAGCTCGAGCGGGGTCTACAATGAGCAGTTCTTC. This gives the protein CASSSGVYNEQFF.

This clonotype came up many times. The V gene is TRBV6-1, the J gene TRBJ1-5, with 8 bases identical to TRBD1. The ends lost 8 bases at V and 1 base at J; junction bases unmatched: 4. Per germline, CDR1 MNHNS and CDR2 SASEGT. The CDR3 spans 14 residues. CDR3 sequence reads: CASERQGSNQPQHF. The CDR3 DNA reads TGTGCCAGCGAGCGACAGGGGAGCAATCAGCCCCAGCATTTT.

The V gene is TRBV20-1, the J gene TRBJ1-4; no reliable D call. The V end was cut by 5 bases, the J end by 0 bases, with 10 bases between. The CDR3 extends over 14 amino acids. From germline, CDR1 is DFQATT and CDR2 SNEGSKA (reference sequence). The CDR3 loop is CSAQAPATNEKLFF. The CDR3 bases are TGCAGTGCTCAAGCCCCCGCAACTAATGAAAAACTGTTTTTT.

For this clonotype: A much larger clone differs from this one at a single base, so this may be a read error. The chain has TRBV7-9 and TRBJ1-5; perhaps TRBD1 as D (5 bases). CDR3 length: 14 amino acids. CDR1 is SEHNR, CDR2 FQNEAQ, per germline (reference sequence). Trimming took 5 bases from V and 6 from J, leaving 14 bases between them. CDR3 in DNA: TGTGCCAGCAGCCCGCGGGACGGCCTTCAGCCCCAGCATTTT. Its translation: CASSPRDGLQPQHF. The full variable domain, in which reference TRBV7-9 and TRBJ1-5 provide the parts outside the CDR3, is DTGVSQNPRHKITKRGQNVTFRCDPISEHNRLYWYRQTLGQGPEFLTYFQNEAQLEKSRLLSDRFSAERPKGSFSTLEIQRTEQGDSAMYLCASSPRDGLQPQHFGDGTRLSIL.

The chain combines TRBV24-1 with TRBJ2-3; D unresolved. The CDR3 extends over 13 amino acids. The V and J ends lost 5 bases and 4 bases respectively, with 9 bases between them. The germline CDR1 and CDR2 sequences are KGHDR and SFDVKD. DNA of the CDR3: TGTGCCACCAGTGGGGCACAGCCAGATACGCAGTATTTT. Translation gives CATSGAQPDTQYF.

This clonotype was seen repeatedly, ten times or more. The rearrangement links TRBV6-5 to TRBJ1-4; unclear D gene. Per the germline V gene, CDR1 is MNHEY and CDR2 is SVGAGI. V gave up 6 bases and J gave up 5 bases, with 10 bases separating them. CDR3 size: 13 residues. This chain's CDR3 is CASRRVQNEKLFF. CDR3 nucleotide sequence: TGTGCCAGCAGGCGGGTCCAGAATGAAAAACTGTTTTTT.

This sequence joins TRBV5-4 and TRBJ1-6; D remains unclear. Per germline, CDR1 SGHNT and CDR2 YYREEE (reference sequence). V gave up 4 bases and J gave up 8 bases, with 7 bases separating them. The CDR3 has 12 amino acids. Written as DNA, the CDR3 is TGTGCCAGCAGCCCGAGGGATTCACCCCTCCACTTT. Translating it yields CASSPRDSPLHF. Combining the CDR3 with reference TRBV5-4 and TRBJ1-6 gives the whole variable domain ETGVTQSPTHLIKTRGQQVTLRCSSQSGHNTVSWYQQALGQGPQFIFQYYREEENGRGNFPPRFSGLQFPNYSSELNVNALELDDSALYLCASSPRDSPLHFGNGTRLTVT.